The text below deals with one T cell receptor beta chain. Its antigen is not known. MiXCR, run by TCRdb on the 5' RACE reads, gives a single entry per CDR3 protein. The data contain a few hundred thousand distinct CDR3 sequences, 15% to 20% of them singletons. The CDR3 has 13 amino acids. V was cut by 4 bases and J by 5 bases, with 13 bases left in between. The germline V gene has CDR1 SGHRS and CDR2 YFSETQ. The data are from a study of identical twins. Study-level results: Compared with unrelated sharing, twin-shared out-of-frame alpha sequences had more low-probability sequences. Within cord blood, abundant beta clonotypes carried fewer insertions, but memory repertoires showed no such trend.

This rearrangement joins TRBV5-1 to TRBJ2-7, with D perhaps TRBD1 (6 bases). This sequence originates from a man aged 50-59 years in good health. The specimen sequenced was naive T cells sorted from blood. The CDR3 sequence is CASSETGGHEQYF. Written as DNA, the CDR3 is TGCGCCAGCAGCGAGACAGGAGGTCACGAGCAGTACTTC.